This T cell receptor beta chain is drawn from a study of blood T cell repertoires in COVID-19. As for the study in general: Nucleic acid was either cDNA or gDNA, and it came from T cells, B-cell-depleted T cells, or PBMCs.

Generated by immunoSEQ multiplex PCR, the TCRdb table keeps only in-frame clones and is missing some. Of under 250,000 clones in the sample, around 86% were seen once. From germline, CDR1 is SGHRS and CDR2 YFSETQ. The trim removed 0 bases at V and 9 bases at J, leaving 4 bases unmatched. The length of the CDR3 is 15 residues. This clonotype originated in a woman between 55 and 75 years old who had recovered from COVID-19. The rearrangement links TRBV5-1 to TRBJ1-6, with 9 nucleotides matching TRBD1. Sequenced input: peripheral blood. DNA for the CDR3: TGCGCCAGCAGCTTGGAAACAGGGGGCTTTTCACCCCTCCACTTT. Its translation is CASSLETGGFSPLHF.